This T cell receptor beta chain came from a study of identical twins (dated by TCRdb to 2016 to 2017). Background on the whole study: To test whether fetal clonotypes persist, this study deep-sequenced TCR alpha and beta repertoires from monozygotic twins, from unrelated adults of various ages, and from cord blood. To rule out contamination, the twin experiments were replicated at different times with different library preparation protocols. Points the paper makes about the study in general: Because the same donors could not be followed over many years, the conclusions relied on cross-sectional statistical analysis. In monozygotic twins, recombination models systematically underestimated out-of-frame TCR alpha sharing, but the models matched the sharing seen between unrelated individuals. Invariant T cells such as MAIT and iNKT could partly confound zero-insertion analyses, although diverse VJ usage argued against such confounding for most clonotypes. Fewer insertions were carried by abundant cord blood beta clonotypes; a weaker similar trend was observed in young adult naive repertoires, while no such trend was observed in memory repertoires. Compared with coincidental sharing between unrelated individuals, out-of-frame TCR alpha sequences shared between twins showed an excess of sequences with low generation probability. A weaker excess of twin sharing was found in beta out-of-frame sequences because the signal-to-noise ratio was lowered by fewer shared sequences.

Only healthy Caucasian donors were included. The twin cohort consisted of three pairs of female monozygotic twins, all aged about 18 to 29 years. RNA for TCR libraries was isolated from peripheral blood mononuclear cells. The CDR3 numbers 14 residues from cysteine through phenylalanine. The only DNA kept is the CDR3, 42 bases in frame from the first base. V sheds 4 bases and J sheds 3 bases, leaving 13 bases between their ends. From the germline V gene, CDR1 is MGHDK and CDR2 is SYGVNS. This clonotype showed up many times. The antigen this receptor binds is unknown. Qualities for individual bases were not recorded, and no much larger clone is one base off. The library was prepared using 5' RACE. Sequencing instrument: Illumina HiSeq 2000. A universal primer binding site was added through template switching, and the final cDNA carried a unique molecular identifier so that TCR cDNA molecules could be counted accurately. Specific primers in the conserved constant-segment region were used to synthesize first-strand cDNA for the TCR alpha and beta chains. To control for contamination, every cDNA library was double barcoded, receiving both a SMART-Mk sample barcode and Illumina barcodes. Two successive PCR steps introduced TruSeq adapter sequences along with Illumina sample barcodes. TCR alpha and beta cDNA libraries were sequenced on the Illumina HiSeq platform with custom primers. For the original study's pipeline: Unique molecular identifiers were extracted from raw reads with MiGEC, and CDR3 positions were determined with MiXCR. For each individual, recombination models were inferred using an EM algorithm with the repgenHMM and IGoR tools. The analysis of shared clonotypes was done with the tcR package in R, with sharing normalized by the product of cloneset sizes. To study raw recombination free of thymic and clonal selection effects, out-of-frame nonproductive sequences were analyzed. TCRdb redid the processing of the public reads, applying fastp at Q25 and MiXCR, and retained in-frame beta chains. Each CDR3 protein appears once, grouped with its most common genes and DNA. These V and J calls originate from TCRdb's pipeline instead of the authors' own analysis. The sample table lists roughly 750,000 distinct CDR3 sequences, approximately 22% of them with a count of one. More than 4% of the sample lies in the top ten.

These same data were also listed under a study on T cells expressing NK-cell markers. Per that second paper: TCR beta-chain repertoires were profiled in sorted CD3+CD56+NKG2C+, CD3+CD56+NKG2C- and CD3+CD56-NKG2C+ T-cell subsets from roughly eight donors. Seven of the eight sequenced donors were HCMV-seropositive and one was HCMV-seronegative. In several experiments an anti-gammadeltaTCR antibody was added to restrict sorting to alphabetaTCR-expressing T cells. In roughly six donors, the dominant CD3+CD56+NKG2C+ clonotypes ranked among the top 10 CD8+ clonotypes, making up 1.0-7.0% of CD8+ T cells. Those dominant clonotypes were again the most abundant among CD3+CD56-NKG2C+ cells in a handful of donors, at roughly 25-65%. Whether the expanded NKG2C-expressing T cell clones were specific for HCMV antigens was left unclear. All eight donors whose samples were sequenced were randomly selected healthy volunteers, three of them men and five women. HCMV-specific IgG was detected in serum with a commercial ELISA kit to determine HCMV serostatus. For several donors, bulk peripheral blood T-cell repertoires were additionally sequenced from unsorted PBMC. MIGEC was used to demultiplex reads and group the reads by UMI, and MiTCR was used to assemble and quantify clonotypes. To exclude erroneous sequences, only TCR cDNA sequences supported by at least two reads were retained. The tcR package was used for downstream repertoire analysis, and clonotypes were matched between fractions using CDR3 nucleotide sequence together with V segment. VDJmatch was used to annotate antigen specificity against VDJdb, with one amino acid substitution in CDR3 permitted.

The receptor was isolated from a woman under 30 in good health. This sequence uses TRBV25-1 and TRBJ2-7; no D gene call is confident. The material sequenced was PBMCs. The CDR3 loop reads CASSGRRSGYEQYF. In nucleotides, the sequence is TGTGCCAGCAGTGGGCGACGGTCGGGCTACGAGCAGTACTTC.